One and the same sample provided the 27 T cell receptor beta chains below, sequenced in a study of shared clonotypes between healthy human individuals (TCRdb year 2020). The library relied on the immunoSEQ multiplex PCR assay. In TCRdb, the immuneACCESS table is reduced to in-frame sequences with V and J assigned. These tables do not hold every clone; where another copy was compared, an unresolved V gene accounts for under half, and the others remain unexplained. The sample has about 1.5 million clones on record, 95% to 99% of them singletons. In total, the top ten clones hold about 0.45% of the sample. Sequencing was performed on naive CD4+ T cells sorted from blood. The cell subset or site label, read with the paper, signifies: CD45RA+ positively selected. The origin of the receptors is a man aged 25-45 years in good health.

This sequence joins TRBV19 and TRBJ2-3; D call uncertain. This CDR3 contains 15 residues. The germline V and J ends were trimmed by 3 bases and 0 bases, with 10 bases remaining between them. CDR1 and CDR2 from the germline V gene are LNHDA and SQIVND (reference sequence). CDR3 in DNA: TGTGCCAGTAGTATTAAGAAGAGAAGCACAGATACGCAGTATTTT. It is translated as CASSIKKRSTDTQYF.

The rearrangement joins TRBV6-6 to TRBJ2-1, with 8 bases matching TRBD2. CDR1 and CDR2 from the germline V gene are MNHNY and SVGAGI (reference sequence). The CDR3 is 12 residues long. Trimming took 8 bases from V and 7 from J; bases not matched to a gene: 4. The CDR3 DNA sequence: TGTGCCAGCGAGCGGGAGAGTAATGAGCAGTTCTTC. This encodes CASERESNEQFF.

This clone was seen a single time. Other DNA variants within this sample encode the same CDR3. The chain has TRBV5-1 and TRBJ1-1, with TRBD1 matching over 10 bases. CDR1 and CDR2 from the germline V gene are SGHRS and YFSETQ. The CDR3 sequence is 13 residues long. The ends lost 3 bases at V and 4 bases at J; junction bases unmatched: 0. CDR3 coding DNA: TGCGCCAGCAGCTGGACAGGGGGCACTGAAGCTTTCTTT. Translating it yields CASSWTGGTEAFF.

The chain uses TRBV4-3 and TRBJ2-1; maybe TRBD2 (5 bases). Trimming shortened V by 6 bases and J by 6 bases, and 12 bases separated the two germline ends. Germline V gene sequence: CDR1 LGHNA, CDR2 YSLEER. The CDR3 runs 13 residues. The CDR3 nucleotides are TGCGCCAGCAGGGTTCCGGGAAGCAATGAGCAGTTCTTC. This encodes CASRVPGSNEQFF.

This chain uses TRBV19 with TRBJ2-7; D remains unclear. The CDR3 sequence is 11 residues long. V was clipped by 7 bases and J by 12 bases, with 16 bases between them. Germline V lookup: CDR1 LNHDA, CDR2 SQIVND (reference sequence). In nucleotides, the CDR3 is TGTGCCAGTACCTCTAGGCCTTCTCTGTACTTC. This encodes CASTSRPSLYF.

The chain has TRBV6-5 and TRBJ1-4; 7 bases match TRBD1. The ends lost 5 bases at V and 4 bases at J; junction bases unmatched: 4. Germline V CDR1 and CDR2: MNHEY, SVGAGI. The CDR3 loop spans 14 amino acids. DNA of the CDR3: TGTGCCAGCAGTCAGGGACAGTATAATGAAAAACTGTTTTTT. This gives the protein CASSQGQYNEKLFF.

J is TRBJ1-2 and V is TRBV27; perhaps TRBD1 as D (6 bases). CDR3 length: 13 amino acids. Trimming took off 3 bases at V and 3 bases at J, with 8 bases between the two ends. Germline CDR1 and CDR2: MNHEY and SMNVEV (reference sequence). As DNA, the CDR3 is TGTGCCAGCAGTTTTGCAGGGGACTATGGCTACACCTTC. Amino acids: CASSFAGDYGYTF.

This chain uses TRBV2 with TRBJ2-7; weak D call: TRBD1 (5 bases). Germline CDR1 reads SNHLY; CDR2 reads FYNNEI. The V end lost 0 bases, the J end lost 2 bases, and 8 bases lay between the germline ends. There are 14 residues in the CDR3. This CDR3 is CASSEAGAPYEQYF. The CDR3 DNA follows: TGTGCCAGCAGTGAAGCAGGGGCCCCCTACGAGCAGTACTTC.

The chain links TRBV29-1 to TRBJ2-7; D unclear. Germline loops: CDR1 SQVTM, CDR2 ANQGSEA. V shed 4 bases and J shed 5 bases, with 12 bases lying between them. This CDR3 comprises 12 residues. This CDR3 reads CSVGSVPNEQYF. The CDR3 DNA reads TGCAGCGTTGGATCAGTTCCCAACGAGCAGTACTTC.

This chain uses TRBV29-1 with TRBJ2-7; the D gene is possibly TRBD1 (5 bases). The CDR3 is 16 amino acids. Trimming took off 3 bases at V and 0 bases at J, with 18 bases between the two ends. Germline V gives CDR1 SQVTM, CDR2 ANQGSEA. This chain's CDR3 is CSVEVWQGLSSYEQYF. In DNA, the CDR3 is TGCAGCGTTGAGGTCTGGCAGGGTCTAAGCTCCTACGAGCAGTACTTC.

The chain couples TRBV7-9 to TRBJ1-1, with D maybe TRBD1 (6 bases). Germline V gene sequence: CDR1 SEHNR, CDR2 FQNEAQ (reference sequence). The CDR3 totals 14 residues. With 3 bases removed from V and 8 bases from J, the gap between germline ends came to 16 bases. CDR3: CASSLEIAGTEAFF. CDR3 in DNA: TGTGCCAGCAGCTTGGAGATTGCGGGGACAGAAGCTTTCTTT.

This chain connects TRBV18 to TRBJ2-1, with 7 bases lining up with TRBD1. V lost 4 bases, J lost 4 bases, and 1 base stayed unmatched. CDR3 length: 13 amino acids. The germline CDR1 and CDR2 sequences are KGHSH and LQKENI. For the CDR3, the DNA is TGTGCCAGCTCACTGGGACAGTACAATGAGCAGTTCTTC. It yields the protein CASSLGQYNEQFF. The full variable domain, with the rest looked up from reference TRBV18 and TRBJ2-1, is NAGVMQNPRHLVRRRGQEARLRCSPMKGHSHVYWYRQLPEEGLKFMVYLQKENIIDESGMPKERFSAEFPKEGPSILRIQQVVRGDSAAYFCASSLGQYNEQFFGPGTRLTVL.

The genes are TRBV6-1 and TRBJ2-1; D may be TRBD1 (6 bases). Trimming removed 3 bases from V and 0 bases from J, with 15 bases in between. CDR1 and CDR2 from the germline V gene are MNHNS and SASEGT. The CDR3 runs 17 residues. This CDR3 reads CASSDPRGRGSYNEQFF. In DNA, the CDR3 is TGTGCCAGCAGTGACCCTCGGGGCAGGGGCTCCTACAATGAGCAGTTCTTC.

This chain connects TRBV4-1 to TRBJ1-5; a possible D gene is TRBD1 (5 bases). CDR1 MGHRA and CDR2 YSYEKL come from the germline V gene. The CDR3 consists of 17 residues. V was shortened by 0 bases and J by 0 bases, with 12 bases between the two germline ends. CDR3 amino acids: CASSQDRVGTSNQPQHF. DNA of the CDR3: TGCGCCAGCAGCCAAGATCGAGTCGGGACTAGCAATCAGCCCCAGCATTTT.

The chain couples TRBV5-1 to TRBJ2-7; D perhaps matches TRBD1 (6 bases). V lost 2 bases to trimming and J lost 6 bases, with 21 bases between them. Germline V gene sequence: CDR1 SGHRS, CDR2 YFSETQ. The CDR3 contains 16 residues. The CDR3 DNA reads TGCGCCAGCAGCTTAAACCCGAAGGACAGTCAGACCGAGCAGTACTTC. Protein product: CASSLNPKDSQTEQYF.

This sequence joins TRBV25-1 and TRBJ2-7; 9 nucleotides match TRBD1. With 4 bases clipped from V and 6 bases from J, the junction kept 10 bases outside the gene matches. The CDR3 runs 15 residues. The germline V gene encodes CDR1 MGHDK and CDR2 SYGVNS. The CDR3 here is CASSVGGPQGAEQYF. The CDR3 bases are TGTGCCAGCAGTGTTGGAGGGCCACAGGGGGCCGAGCAGTACTTC.

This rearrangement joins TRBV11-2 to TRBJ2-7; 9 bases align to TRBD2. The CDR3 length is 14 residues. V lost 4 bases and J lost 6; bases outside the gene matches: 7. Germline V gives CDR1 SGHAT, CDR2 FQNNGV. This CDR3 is CASSSLAGLGEQYF. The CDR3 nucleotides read TGTGCCAGCAGCTCACTAGCGGGTCTCGGCGAGCAGTACTTC.

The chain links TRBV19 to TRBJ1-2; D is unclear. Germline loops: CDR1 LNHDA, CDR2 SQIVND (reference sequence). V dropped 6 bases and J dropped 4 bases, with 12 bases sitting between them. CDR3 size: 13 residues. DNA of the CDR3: TGTGCCAGTAGATATTTCGGGAGCTATGGCTACACCTTC. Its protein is CASRYFGSYGYTF.

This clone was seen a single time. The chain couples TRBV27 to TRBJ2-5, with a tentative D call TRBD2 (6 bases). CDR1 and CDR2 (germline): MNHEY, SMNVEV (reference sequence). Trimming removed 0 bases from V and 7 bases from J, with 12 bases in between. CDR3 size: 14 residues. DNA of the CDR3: TGTGCCAGCAGTTTATCGGGGGGACCATGGACCCAGTACTTC. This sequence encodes CASSLSGGPWTQYF.

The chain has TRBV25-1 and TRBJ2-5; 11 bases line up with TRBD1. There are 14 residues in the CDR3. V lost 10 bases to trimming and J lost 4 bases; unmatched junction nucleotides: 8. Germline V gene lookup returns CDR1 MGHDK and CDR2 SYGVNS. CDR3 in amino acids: CATQRTGGRETQYF. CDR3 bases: TGTGCCACCCAGAGGACAGGGGGCCGAGAGACCCAGTACTTC.

CDR3 in DNA: TGTGCCAGCAGTGAATCATCAGACCAAGAGACCCAGTACTTC. Residues: CASSESSDQETQYF. V gene TRBV25-1 combines with J gene TRBJ2-5, with no clear D. CDR1 and CDR2 (germline): MGHDK, SYGVNS. V shed 1 base and J shed 0 bases, with 6 bases lying between them. This CDR3 contains 14 residues.

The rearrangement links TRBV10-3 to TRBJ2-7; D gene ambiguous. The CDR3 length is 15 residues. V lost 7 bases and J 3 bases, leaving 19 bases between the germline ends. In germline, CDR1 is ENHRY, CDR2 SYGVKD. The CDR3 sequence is CAITRGVESSYEQYF. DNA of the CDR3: TGTGCCATCACCCGAGGTGTGGAATCAAGCTACGAGCAGTACTTC.

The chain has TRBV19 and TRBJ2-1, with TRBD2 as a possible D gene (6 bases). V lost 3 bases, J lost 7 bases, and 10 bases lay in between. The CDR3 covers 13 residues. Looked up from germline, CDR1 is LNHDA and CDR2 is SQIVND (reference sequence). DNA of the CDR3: TGTGCCAGTAGTATGGGGACTTGGAATGAGCAGTTCTTC. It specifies CASSMGTWNEQFF. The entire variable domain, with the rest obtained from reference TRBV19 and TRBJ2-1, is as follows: DGGITQSPKYLFRKEGQNVTLSCEQNLNHDAMYWYRQDPGQGLRLIYYSQIVNDFQKGDIAEGYSVSREKKESFPLTVTSAQKNPTAFYLCASSMGTWNEQFFGPGTRLTVL.

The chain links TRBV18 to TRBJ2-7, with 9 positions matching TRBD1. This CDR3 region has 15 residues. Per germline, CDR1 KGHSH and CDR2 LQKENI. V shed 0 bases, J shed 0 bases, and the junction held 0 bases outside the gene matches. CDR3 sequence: CASSPPTGGSYEQYF. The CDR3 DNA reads TGTGCCAGCTCACCACCGACAGGGGGCTCCTACGAGCAGTACTTC.

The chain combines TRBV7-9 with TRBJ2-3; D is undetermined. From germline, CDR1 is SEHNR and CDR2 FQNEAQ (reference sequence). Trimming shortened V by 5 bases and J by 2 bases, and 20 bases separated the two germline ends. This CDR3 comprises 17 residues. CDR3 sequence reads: CASSPYWARPNTDTQYF. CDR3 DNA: TGTGCCAGCAGCCCCTACTGGGCTAGACCGAACACAGATACGCAGTATTTT.

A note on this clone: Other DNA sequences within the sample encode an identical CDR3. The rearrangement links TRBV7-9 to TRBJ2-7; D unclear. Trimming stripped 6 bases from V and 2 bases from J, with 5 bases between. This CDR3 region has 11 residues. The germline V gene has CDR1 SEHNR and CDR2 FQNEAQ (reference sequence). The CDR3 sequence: CASSLTYEQYF. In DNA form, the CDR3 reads TGTGCCAGCAGTCTTACCTACGAGCAGTACTTC.

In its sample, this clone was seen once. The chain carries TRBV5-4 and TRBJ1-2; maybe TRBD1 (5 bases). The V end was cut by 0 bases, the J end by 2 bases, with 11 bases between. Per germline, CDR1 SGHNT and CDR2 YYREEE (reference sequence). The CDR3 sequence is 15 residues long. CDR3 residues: CASSLDPRVNYGYTF. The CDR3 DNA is TGTGCCAGCAGCTTGGATCCCAGGGTCAACTATGGCTACACCTTC.